Listed here is a single T cell receptor beta chain. Its specificity is unknown. This sample was included in a study of T cell responses to AZD1222 COVID-19 vaccine. Measured with immunoSEQ multiplex PCR; TCRdb has only the in-frame clones, and not every one. Of approximately 100,000 clones listed, 88% were seen once; the top ten hold more than 10%. Study-wide findings and caveats: The study sampled repertoires only after the peak T cell response. At 160-218 and 743-854, vaccine-associated CD4 TCRs were dominant, and they spanned spike. Females outnumbered males among donors, who were mostly white British; clonal diversity was possibly underestimated. An increase in Spike-specific TCR breadth and depth was observed after two AZD1222 doses.

The receptor comes from an adult in good health. Specimen: peripheral blood, collected on day 0 of MenACWY control vaccination.

CDR3 region: CASPSGEMNTEAFF. The CDR3 DNA reads TGTGCCAGCCCTTCTGGGGAAATGAACACTGAAGCTTTCTTT. This chain joins TRBV2 and TRBJ1-1; no reliable D call. The CDR3 is 14 amino acids. Deletions cut 8 bases from V and 0 bases from J, with 13 bases between. Germline lookup yields CDR1 SNHLY and CDR2 FYNNEI. Variable domain in full (rest from reference TRBV2 and TRBJ1-1): EPEVTQTPSHQVTQMGQEVILRCVPISNHLYFYWYRQILGQKVEFLVSFYNNEISEKSEIFDDQFSVERPDGSNFTLKIRSTKLEDSAMYFCASPSGEMNTEAFFGQGTRLTVV.